The clone carrying this T cell receptor (beta chain) has just one count. No antigen is known for it. This specimen comes from a study of STAT5B mutations in CD4+ large granular lymphocyte leukemia. Looked up from germline, CDR1 is MDHEN and CDR2 is SYDVKM. This CDR3 is 14 amino acids long. The V segment lost 5 bases and the J segment 4 bases; nucleotides outside the gene matches: 4. Assay: immunoSEQ multiplex PCR; the TCRdb copy retains only in-frame clones and omits some. Of 25,000 to 35,000 clones listed, roughly 70% are singletons. Study results and limitations: Compared with healthy controls (2/35), patient top clones favored TRBV06 (8/27).

The receptor was derived from a human donor in good health. The J gene is TRBJ1-4, the V gene TRBV28; the match to TRBD1 covers 7 bases. Sequences were obtained from CD4+ T cells from blood buffy coats. CDR3 sequence (DNA): TGTGCCAGCAGTAAACGACAGGGTAATGAAAAACTGTTTTTT. Translation: CASSKRQGNEKLFF.